This TCR beta chain came from a study of T cell repertoires in cytomegalovirus infection (dated by TCRdb to about 2019). Context from the whole study: Recently identified HLA-C-restricted CMV epitopes, whose presentation resists viral immunomodulation, were targeted by peptide stimulations together with well-studied HLA-B-restricted epitopes. Because public TCR beta signatures pointed to carriage of CMV infection together with the matching HLA type, the HLA type of each donor mattered for the analysis. Findings and caveats that apply to the study as a whole: In both this cohort and an independent cohort of some 350 donors, the cumulative frequency of public TCR beta family members distinguished carriers of CMV infection plus the relevant HLA type. The ex vivo response was dominated by HLA-C-restricted CMV-specific TCR beta clonotypes, which also provided the single most frequent clonotype in two of eight donors.

The sequencer was an Illumina HiSeq 1500. The public reads were reprocessed in TCRdb via fastp at Q25 and MiXCR, keeping in-frame beta chains. Records with the same CDR3 protein are collapsed into one entry carrying the most frequent genes and DNA. The sample includes approximately 220,000 distinct CDR3 sequences, with roughly two fifths observed a single time. The ten top clones hold over 45% of the sample. Trimming costs V 7 bases and J 4 bases, and their ends lie 22 bases apart. Including the terminal cysteine and phenylalanine, the CDR3 comprises 16 residues. Here the CDR3 DNA is all that survives: 48 bases in frame from base 1. The germline V gene gives CDR1 as MNHNS and CDR2 as SASEGT. The sample's treatment or condition label, in plain terms: in vitro stimulation with specific CMV peptide epitopes to enrich CMV-specific T cells. On this clonotype itself: No antigen is known for it. No clone much larger than this one lies a single base away; base qualities are absent.

Material: CD8+ T cells from cultured PBMCs, obtained from culture after CMV antigen stimulation. The V gene is TRBV6-1 and the J gene is TRBJ2-5; a weak D assignment points to TRBD1 (5 bases agree). The source is a human donor in good health (CMV status not recorded). Some clones in this sample may be carry-over from other donors' samples. CDR3 loop: CASTWEGAFDLETQYF. The DNA is TGTGCCAGCACTTGGGAAGGGGCGTTCGATTTAGAGACCCAGTACTTC.